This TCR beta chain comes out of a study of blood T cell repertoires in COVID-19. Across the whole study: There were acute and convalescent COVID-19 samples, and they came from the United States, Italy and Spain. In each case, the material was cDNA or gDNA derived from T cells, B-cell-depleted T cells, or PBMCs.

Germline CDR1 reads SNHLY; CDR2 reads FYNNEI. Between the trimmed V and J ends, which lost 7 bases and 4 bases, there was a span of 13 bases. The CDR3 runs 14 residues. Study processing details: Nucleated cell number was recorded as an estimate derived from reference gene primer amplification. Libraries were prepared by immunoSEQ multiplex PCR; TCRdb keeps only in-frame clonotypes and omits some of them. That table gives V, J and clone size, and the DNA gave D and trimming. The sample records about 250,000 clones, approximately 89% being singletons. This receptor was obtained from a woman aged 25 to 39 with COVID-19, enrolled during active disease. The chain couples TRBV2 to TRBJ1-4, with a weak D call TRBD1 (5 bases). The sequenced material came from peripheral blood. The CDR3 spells CASNIDRVNEKLFF. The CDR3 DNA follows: TGTGCCAGCAATATAGACAGAGTTAATGAAAAACTGTTTTTT.